Given below is one T cell receptor (beta chain) in context. The antigen is undetermined. The V gene's germline CDR1 is SEHNR and CDR2 FQNEAQ (reference sequence). The CDR3 consists of 15 residues. With V trimmed by 4 bases and J by 1 base, 4 bases remained unmatched. The sample is drawn from a study of T cell responses to AZD1222 COVID-19 vaccine. The study, taken as a whole, reports: The donors showed a predominance of white British ancestry and of females, with possible underestimation of clonal diversity. Breadth and depth of Spike-specific TCRs rose after two AZD1222 doses. Recipients of AZD1222 seropositive at baseline numbered only 6 or 7. Vaccine-related CD4 TCRs covered spike, predominating at 160-218 and 743-854.

The table came from immunoSEQ multiplex PCR; TCRdb's copy has only in-frame clones and leaves some out. The table includes around 56,000 clones, around 90% detected once. The chain employs TRBV7-9 and TRBJ2-3; 8 nucleotides align to TRBD1. The sample was peripheral blood, taken 28 days after the second AZD1222 dose. This sequence originates from an adult who received the AZD1222 COVID-19 vaccine. The CDR3 here is CASSSGQDRTDTQYF. The CDR3 DNA reads as TGTGCCAGCAGCTCGGGACAGGACCGCACAGATACGCAGTATTTT.